The entry below describes one T cell receptor (beta chain). Its target is unknown. The sample belongs to a study of T cells in localized non-small cell lung cancer. Study-wide points: Higher blood T cell density tracked longer overall survival.

Measured with immunoSEQ multiplex PCR; TCRdb has only the in-frame clones, and not every one. The profile covers approximately 1,300 clones, with roughly 20% appearing a single time and under 15% taken by the ten largest. The source was normal lung tissue next to the tumor, collected before any cancer treatment. This clonotype was obtained from a male donor aged 60 or older with stage III squamous cell lung carcinoma.

CDR3 residues: CASSQPSGEETQYF. The CDR3 DNA reads TGTGCCAGCTCACAGCCTAGCGGGGAAGAGACCCAGTACTTC. The genes are TRBV18 and TRBJ2-5; 9 bases line up with TRBD2. Germline CDR1 and CDR2: KGHSH and LQKENI. There are 14 residues in the CDR3. V shed 4 bases, J shed 3 bases, and the junction held 3 bases outside the gene matches.